Each of the 17 T cell receptor beta chains below was sequenced from the same sample in a study of T cell responses to AZD1222 COVID-19 vaccine. The method was immunoSEQ multiplex PCR; TCRdb's version includes in-frame clones alone and lacks a portion of them. The sample holds 120,000 to 150,000 clones, 90% to 95% seen once. Material: peripheral blood, obtained on day 0 of MenACWY control vaccination. The receptors here all came from an adult in good health.

The rearrangement links TRBV9 to TRBJ2-7; D may match TRBD1 or TRBD2 (5 bases each). The germline V gene has CDR1 SGDLS and CDR2 YYNGEE. V lost 4 bases to trimming and J lost 5 bases, with 7 bases between them. The CDR3 is made up of 11 amino acids. The CDR3 region has the DNA TGTGCCAGCAGCAGGGACCACGAGCAGTACTTC. Its translation is CASSRDHEQYF.

The chain has TRBV6-5 and TRBJ1-2; D not resolved. Germline CDR1 reads MNHEY; CDR2 reads SVGAGI. The CDR3 has 13 amino acids. V was pared by 4 bases and J by 4 bases, with 10 bases between. CDR3 sequence: CASSSWGSYGYTF. The CDR3 DNA is TGTGCCAGCAGTTCTTGGGGATCCTATGGCTACACCTTC.

This rearrangement joins TRBV6-4 to TRBJ2-5, with 7 bases that match TRBD2. CDR3 length equals 15 residues. The germline V gene has CDR1 MRHNA and CDR2 SNTAGT. V was pared by 0 bases and J by 5 bases, with 6 bases of the junction left unmatched. As DNA, the CDR3 is TGTGCCAGCAGTGACTCGGCGGGAGCTGAGGAGACCCAGTACTTC. Protein product: CASSDSAGAEETQYF.

The chain employs TRBV12-3 or TRBV12-4 and TRBJ2-5; D gene ambiguous. Trimming removed 6 bases at V and 5 bases at J, with 7 bases between. The CDR3 spans 11 residues. The CDR3 DNA follows: TGTGCCAGCAGCGGTGGGGAGACCCAGTACTTC. Translation gives CASSGGETQYF.

This sequence joins TRBV18 and TRBJ1-2; 12 bases map to TRBD1. CDR3 length: 16 residues. Trimming at V came to 0 bases and at J to 8 bases, leaving 7 bases not matched to a gene. Germline CDR1 reads KGHSH; CDR2 reads LQKENI. CDR3 in amino acids: CASSPPGQGARTGYTF. The CDR3 DNA reads TGTGCCAGCTCACCACCGGGACAGGGGGCTAGAACCGGCTACACCTTC.

The chain employs TRBV19 and TRBJ1-2; possibly TRBD1 for D (5 bases). The V and J ends lost 3 bases and 6 bases respectively, with 8 bases between them. CDR3 length equals 12 residues. Per germline, CDR1 LNHDA and CDR2 SQIVND (reference sequence). The CDR3 DNA follows: TGTGCCAGTAGTATCTTCAGGGATGGCTACACCTTC. Translation: CASSIFRDGYTF.

The chain has TRBV27 and TRBJ1-5, with D possibly TRBD1 on 5 matching bases. CDR3 length: 13 residues. Germline values: CDR1 MNHEY, CDR2 SMNVEV (reference sequence). Deletions cut 6 bases from V and 5 bases from J, with 11 bases between. CDR3 DNA sequence: TGTGCCAGCAGACGGGACGAGGATCAGCCCCAGCATTTT. Translating it yields CASRRDEDQPQHF.

This rearrangement joins TRBV3-1 (or the pseudogene TRBV3-2) to TRBJ1-1, with no clear D. V lost 1 base and J 10 bases, leaving 16 bases between the germline ends. Germline V gene lookup returns CDR1 LGHDT and CDR2 YNNKEL (reference sequence). This CDR3 is built from 14 residues. Written as DNA, the CDR3 is TGTGCCAGCAGCCAAGTAGGGCAGCGGAGGATAGCTTTCTTT. Residues: CASSQVGQRRIAFF.

This clone was observed a few times. The CDR3 protein is CASSPTSGSGNEQFF. As DNA, the CDR3 is TGTGCCAGCAGTCCGACTAGCGGGAGTGGTAATGAGCAGTTCTTC. The rearrangement joins TRBV6-4 to TRBJ2-1, with 12 bases lining up with TRBD2. The V gene end was trimmed by 5 bases and the J gene end by 7 bases; junction bases not matched to a gene: 6. Germline lookup yields CDR1 MRHNA and CDR2 SNTAGT. This CDR3 is built from 15 residues.

The rearrangement uses TRBV5-6 and TRBJ2-1, with 9 nucleotides matching TRBD1. J lost 8 bases, V lost 0 bases, and 12 bases had no gene match. CDR1 SGHDT and CDR2 YYEEEE come from the germline V gene. The CDR3 is 17 amino acids. The CDR3 region has the DNA TGTGCCAGCAGCTTGGGTAAGGGGACAGGGAAAAAAGATGAGCAGTTCTTC. Residues: CASSLGKGTGKKDEQFF.

The rearrangement uses TRBV7-3 and TRBJ2-3; 10 positions agree with TRBD2. The trim removed 2 bases at V and 7 bases at J, leaving 15 bases unmatched. The V gene's germline CDR1 is SGHTA and CDR2 FQGTGA. The CDR3 runs to 18 residues. The CDR3 bases are TGTGCCAGCAGCTTAGGGTCTAGGGCTAGCGGGGGAGTGAATACGCAGTATTTT. This sequence encodes CASSLGSRASGGVNTQYF.

This chain links TRBV28 with TRBJ2-1; 7 nucleotides agree with TRBD2. The CDR3 contains 17 residues. V dropped 2 bases and J dropped 0; count of bases not matched to a gene: 7. The germline V gene encodes CDR1 MDHEN and CDR2 SYDVKM. As DNA, the CDR3 is TGTGCCAGCAGTTTACTCTCTAGCGGAAGCTCCTACAATGAGCAGTTCTTC. It encodes CASSLLSSGSSYNEQFF.

Only a few counts were recorded for this clone. CDR3 sequence (DNA): TGTGCCATCAGTGAGTCAAGGACAGGTAGCGGCTACACCTTC. It codes for CAISESRTGSGYTF. This chain joins TRBV10-3 and TRBJ1-2; 7 bases are shared with TRBD1. CDR3 size: 14 residues. Germline V lookup: CDR1 ENHRY, CDR2 SYGVKD. Germline trimming cut 0 bases from V and 8 bases from J; bases unmatched to any gene: 6.

The V and J genes are TRBV9 and TRBJ1-1; D is unclear. V lost 3 bases and J 0 bases, leaving 3 bases between the germline ends. The CDR3 is 12 residues long. The germline gives CDR1 SGDLS, CDR2 YYNGEE. The DNA of the CDR3 is TGTGCCAGCAGCGGCATGAACACTGAAGCTTTCTTT. Its protein product is CASSGMNTEAFF. The complete variable domain, with remaining parts taken from reference TRBV9 and TRBJ1-1, reads DSGVTQTPKHLITATGQRVTLRCSPRSGDLSVYWYQQSLDQGLQFLIQYYNGEERAKGNILERFSAQQFPDLHSELNLSSLELGDSALYFCASSGMNTEAFFGQGTRLTVV.

This chain joins TRBV18 and TRBJ2-7, with a tentative D call TRBD1 (5 bases). CDR1 KGHSH and CDR2 LQKENI come from the germline V gene. Trimming removed 2 bases from V and 6 bases from J, with 11 bases in between. The CDR3 totals 13 residues. The CDR3 DNA follows: TGTGCCAGCTCACCATCTCCAGGGTTCGAGCAGTACTTC. It is translated as CASSPSPGFEQYF.

The table lists this clone with a count of one. This chain connects TRBV5-1 to TRBJ2-1; TRBD1 matches 7 bases. Germline lookup yields CDR1 SGHRS and CDR2 YFSETQ. The CDR3 totals 12 residues. V shed 3 bases and J 7 bases; nucleotides not matched to a gene: 1. CDR3 bases: TGCGCCAGCAGCTCACAGGGGAATGAGCAGTTCTTC. It yields the protein CASSSQGNEQFF. Full variable domain (missing parts from reference TRBV5-1 and TRBJ2-1): KAGVTQTPRYLIKTRGQQVTLSCSPISGHRSVSWYQQTPGQGLQFLFEYFSETQRNKGNFPGRFSGRQFSNSRSEMNVSTLELGDSALYLCASSSQGNEQFFGPGTRLTVL.

As for this clone: In the same sample, other DNA sequences code for this CDR3. The CDR3 reads CASSRDRNEKLFF. The CDR3 nucleotides are TGTGCCAGCAGTCGGGACAGAAATGAAAAACTGTTTTTT. The rearrangement links TRBV12-3 or TRBV12-4 to TRBJ1-4; 7 nucleotides match TRBD1. Trimming at V came to 5 bases and at J to 5 bases, leaving 2 bases not matched to a gene. The CDR3 is made up of 13 amino acids.